This T cell receptor (beta chain) was identified during a study of T-cell memory formation after mild COVID-19. Background on the study: In these data, TCR clusters were largely donor specific.

TCRdb used MiXCR to reprocess the 5' RACE reads, holding one entry per CDR3 protein. Seen here are over 500,000 distinct CDR3 sequences, 15% to 20% observed once, and the top ten hold just over 8%. Study outcomes and limitations: Some responding clones appeared in pre-infection memory, suggesting cross-reactive memory joined.

This clonotype was picked up a small number of times. Its antigen is as yet unknown. V lost 0 bases and J lost 10, with 19 bases in between. The CDR3 spans 16 residues. The receptor's source is an adult woman who had mild COVID-19 (a few samples of this study predate the infection). Cell type and time point are not known. The material sequenced was PBMCs or a T cell subset sorted from them (not recorded which). The J gene is TRBJ2-1, the V gene TRBV12-3 or TRBV12-4; a possible D gene is TRBD2 (5 bases). The CDR3 is CASSLARSMLAYEQFF. The CDR3 nucleotides read TGTGCCAGCAGTTTAGCGCGTAGTATGTTAGCGTACGAGCAGTTCTTC.